This entry features one T cell receptor beta chain sequence. This clonotype was seen a few times. This receptor's antigen is unknown. No qualities accompany the bases; no much larger clone lies one base away. To prepare the library, 5' RACE was applied. A PCR using KAPA HiFi with TCRalpha or TCRbeta constant-region primers and a P20EA primer was followed by a nested second PCR with CA2 or CB2. Amplification of TCR genes was performed by unbiased adaptor ligation RT-PCR, in which reverse transcription was carried out with Superscript III and a polyT18-containing BSL-18E primer. Following second-strand synthesis and blunting, the P10EA/P20EA adaptor was ligated to the 5' end of the cDNA, and NotI digestion was then performed. Both the first and second PCRs consisted of around 18 cycles of 98 degrees C for 20 s, 65 degrees C for 30 s and 72 degrees C for 1 min. The Nextera XT Index kit v2 Set A was used to index the amplicons, which were then pooled in equimolar amounts and quantified with a Qubit 2.0 Fluorometer. Sequencing used the Illumina MiSeq platform with 2x300 bp paired-end reads. In the paper's pipeline: V and J genes were assigned to reads on the basis of highest identity to IMGT reference sequences using Repertoire Genesis software ver.1.0. The CDR3 region was defined as running from Cys104 to Phe118 plus Gly119 and was then translated, while a unique sequence read was defined by a distinct combination of V, J and CDR3 amino acids. A shared V|J combination was chosen only when it reached significance in both a Fisher's exact test in edgeR and a Mann Whitney U test. After singletons were removed and 500 repertoire combinations were bootstrapped, the repertoire dissimilarity index was calculated using the R rdi package. In TCRdb, the public reads were trimmed at Q25 with fastp and aligned with MiXCR, with productive beta chains retained. Identical CDR3 proteins give one entry, which carries the most common genes and DNA. The authors' filters were not applied to this entry. Across this sample there are about 5,400 distinct CDR3 sequences, with around a fifth seen only once. Around 29% of the sample comes from the top ten.

This specimen belongs to a study of esophageal squamous cell carcinoma tumors (dated by TCRdb to 2020 to 2023). For the wider study: Patients were split into immuno relation high and low groups by principal component analysis with K-means clustering of immunohistochemical T-cell and checkpoint marker values. Across the roughly ten cases, about 1.5 million TCRalpha and some 1.3 million TCRbeta total reads were obtained, of which approximately 31,000 and 34,000 were unique. The wider cohort included almost 55 esophageal squamous cell carcinoma patients in Japan who were treated with surgery, of whom some 21 were high and approximately 32 were low immuno relation cases. TCR sequencing covered about 10 patients: five randomly selected high immuno relation cases and five background-matched low immuno relation cases. The study aimed to assess TCR repertoire diversity and shared TCR repertoires of T cells within the tumor environment of esophageal squamous cell carcinoma. On the study overall, not on this receptor specifically: The high immuno relation group had higher significant repertoire counts, although the two groups did not differ in total TCR repertoire counts. A single dominant TCRalpha VJ recombination with apparently reduced TCRalpha diversity was observed in about 30% of the 10 cases. Since the TCRalpha and TCRbeta chains were sequenced separately, neither the chain pairing nor the recognized antigens could be determined. Only a few cases were included in the TCR repertoire analysis, and no investigation at the CDR3 clonotype level was performed. Given the large variation in the TCRalphabeta repertoire, the shared V|J recombination candidates might have been chosen by chance.

Enrollment excluded patients who had received neoadjuvant chemotherapy or who had no clinical information. The TCR-sequenced cases shown were male, and subtotal esophagectomy with 2- or 3-field lymphadenectomy was performed in the TCR-sequenced cases shown. No T-cell sorting was done; instead, RNA was pulled from bulk tumor tissue sections using a Qiagen AllPrep kit. Until RNA extraction, small sections of surgically resected tumor tissue were kept in RNAlater reagent at -80 degrees C. The clonotype comes from a man between 45 and 79 years old with esophageal squamous cell carcinoma. Sequenced input: tumor tissue.

This receptor carries the CDR3 CASSLGPPILEQYF. Here is the DNA: TGCGCCAGCAGCTTGGGACCGCCAATACTGGAGCAGTACTTC. The rearrangement combines TRBV5-1 with TRBJ2-7; no D segment can be confidently identified. Including the terminal cysteine and phenylalanine, the CDR3 comprises 14 residues. The only DNA kept is the CDR3, 42 bases in frame from the first base. The germline V gene encodes CDR1 SGHRS and CDR2 YFSETQ. The trim is 0 bases for V and 7 bases for J, with a gap of 14 bases between the germline ends.